Each of the 29 T cell receptor beta chains below was sequenced from the same sample in a study of T cell responses to AZD1222 COVID-19 vaccine. Profiled with immunoSEQ multiplex PCR; TCRdb holds only in-frame clones, not every one. The sample has approximately 100,000 clones, over 90% seen once. The specimen was peripheral blood, collected on day 0 of AZD1222 vaccination. The receptors originated from an adult in good health.

V is TRBV7-6 and J is TRBJ2-1; D call uncertain. The CDR3 extends over 12 amino acids. The V end was cut by 5 bases, the J end by 5 bases, with 7 bases between. Germline CDR1 SGHVS, CDR2 FNYEAQ. The CDR3 DNA sequence: TGTGCCAGCAGCACAAACAACAATGAGCAGTTCTTC. It codes for CASSTNNNEQFF. Together with reference TRBV7-6 and TRBJ2-1, the CDR3 gives the full variable domain: GAGVSQSPRYKVTKRGQDVALRCDPISGHVSLYWYRQALGQGPEFLTYFNYEAQQDKSGLPNDRFSAERPEGSISTLTIQRTEQRDSAMYRCASSTNNNEQFFGPGTRLTVL.

The chain combines TRBV6-6 with TRBJ1-5, with no clear D. This CDR3 region has 15 residues. Trimming removed 6 bases at V and 3 bases at J, with 15 bases between. The germline CDR1 and CDR2 sequences are MNHNY and SVGAGI (reference sequence). CDR3 loop: CASRATGKLNQPQHF. The CDR3 DNA follows: TGTGCCAGCAGGGCGACGGGGAAACTCAATCAGCCCCAGCATTTT.

This sequence joins TRBV4-1 and TRBJ2-5; possibly TRBD1 for D (5 bases). This CDR3 has 15 amino acids. Per the germline V gene, CDR1 is MGHRA and CDR2 is YSYEKL. V was trimmed by 2 bases and J by 2 bases, leaving 12 bases between them. CDR3 amino acids: CASSQFFRGQETQYF. CDR3 in DNA: TGCGCCAGCAGCCAATTTTTTAGGGGACAAGAGACCCAGTACTTC.

The chain is built from TRBV30 and TRBJ1-1, with D hard to call. Germline-derived CDR1 and CDR2 are GTSNPN and SVGIG (reference sequence). The CDR3 has 12 amino acids. The V end lost 1 base, the J end lost 4 bases, and 7 bases lay between the germline ends. Here the CDR3 DNA reads TGTGCCTGGAGTGCGGGGTCCACTGAAGCTTTCTTT. Translating it yields CAWSAGSTEAFF. Looking up the rest from reference TRBV30 and TRBJ1-1 gives the full variable domain: SQTIHQWPATLVQPVGSPLSLECTVEGTSNPNLYWYRQAAGRGLQLLFYSVGIGQISSEVPQNLSASRPQDRQFILSSKKLLLSDSGFYLCAWSAGSTEAFFGQGTRLTVV.

J is TRBJ2-1 and V is TRBV12-5, with 12 bases lining up with TRBD2. Germline CDR1 reads LGHNT; CDR2 reads FRNRAP. The junction had 10 bases not matched to a gene; V was cut back by 0 bases and J by 4 bases. There are 19 residues in the CDR3. CDR3 amino acids: CASGLVIVPSGRVYNEQFF. CDR3 DNA sequence: TGTGCTAGTGGTTTGGTCATTGTGCCTAGCGGGAGGGTATACAATGAGCAGTTCTTC.

The V gene is TRBV4-2, the J gene TRBJ1-1; D unclear. Germline V gene data show CDR1 as LGHNA and CDR2 as YNFKEQ. Trimming removed 0 bases from V and 10 bases from J, with 15 bases in between. The CDR3 is 14 residues long. CDR3 loop: CASSQEAGLDPAFF. The CDR3, as DNA: TGTGCCAGCAGCCAAGAAGCGGGCCTCGATCCAGCTTTCTTT.

This chain connects TRBV11-3 to TRBJ1-1; TRBD1 matches at 11 bases. CDR3 length: 13 amino acids. CDR1 SGHNT and CDR2 YENEEA come from the germline V gene. The J segment lost 7 bases and the V segment lost 3 bases, leaving 1 base of the junction unmatched. This CDR3 is CASSLGQGGEAFF. CDR3 DNA sequence: TGTGCCAGCAGCTTGGGACAGGGGGGTGAAGCTTTCTTT.

This clone was picked up one time. Here the CDR3 reads CASSFDLPDEQFF. The CDR3 region has the DNA TGTGCCAGCAGCTTTGATCTCCCTGATGAGCAGTTCTTC. This sequence joins TRBV11-2 and TRBJ2-1; the D is unclear. CDR3 length: 13 amino acids. Germline-derived CDR1 and CDR2 are SGHAT and FQNNGV. V lost 3 bases, J lost 8 bases, and 11 bases lay in between.

V usage is TRBV19 and J usage is TRBJ1-5, with D maybe TRBD1 (6 bases). Germline assignment: CDR1 LNHDA and CDR2 SQIVND (reference sequence). The CDR3 extends over 16 amino acids. Trimming took 7 bases from V and 0 from J, leaving 16 bases between them. CDR3 region: CASTLRGGGSNQPQHF. The CDR3 DNA sequence: TGTGCCAGTACCCTCAGGGGAGGCGGTAGCAATCAGCCCCAGCATTTT.

The chain carries TRBV11-2 and TRBJ2-1; TRBD2 agrees at 7 bases. The junction had 5 bases not matched to a gene; V was cut back by 7 bases and J by 5 bases. The CDR3 sequence is 13 residues long. The germline CDR1 and CDR2 sequences are SGHAT and FQNNGV. The CDR3 loop is CASMPGGHNEQFF. The DNA for the CDR3 is TGTGCCAGCATGCCGGGAGGCCACAATGAGCAGTTCTTC.

J is TRBJ2-1 and V is TRBV5-1, with 11 positions matching TRBD2. J was trimmed by 5 bases and V by 2 bases; bases with no gene match: 6. This CDR3 comprises 16 residues. The germline gives CDR1 SGHRS, CDR2 YFSETQ. CDR3 loop: CASSFSGTSGDNEQFF. Written as DNA, the CDR3 is TGCGCCAGCAGCTTTTCCGGGACTAGCGGAGACAATGAGCAGTTCTTC.

There are a few counts of this clone. J is TRBJ2-1 and V is TRBV5-1; 14 bases agree with TRBD2. Germline-derived CDR1 and CDR2 are SGHRS and YFSETQ. Unmatched junction bases numbered 11, after V lost 4 bases and J lost 8 bases. This CDR3 spans 17 amino acids. The CDR3 sequence is CASSMTAGLAGVYEQFF. In DNA form, the CDR3 reads TGCGCCAGCAGCATGACCGCGGGACTAGCGGGAGTTTATGAGCAGTTCTTC.

With respect to this clone: One end of the junction does not line up with germline, which may come from a read error. The chain combines TRBV5-1 with TRBJ1-1; D unclear. CDR3 length equals 11 residues. Germline V gene sequence: CDR1 SGHRS, CDR2 YFSETQ. The CDR3 protein is CASSLDTQAFF. The CDR3 region has the DNA TGCGCCAGCAGCTTGGACACTCAAGCTTTCTTT.

The CDR3 here is CATSRGEVAGLSTDTQYF. The CDR3 bases are TGTGCCACCAGCCGCGGGGAAGTCGCGGGCCTTAGCACAGATACGCAGTATTTT. V and J are TRBV15 and TRBJ2-3; D possibly corresponds to TRBD2 (6 bases). CDR3 length: 18 amino acids. The ends were cut back, 5 bases at V and 0 bases at J, with 21 bases in the middle. Germline V gene data show CDR1 as LNHNV and CDR2 as YYDKDF (reference sequence).

J is TRBJ1-2 and V is TRBV5-1, with 7 bases that match TRBD1. The CDR3 has 13 residues. Trimming removed 4 bases from V and 6 bases from J; junction bases left unmatched: 6. Germline V gene sequence: CDR1 SGHRS, CDR2 YFSETQ. Written as DNA, the CDR3 is TGCGCCAGCAGCACGCCGACAGGGAATGGCTACACCTTC. Amino acid sequence: CASSTPTGNGYTF.

The gene calls are TRBV7-9 and TRBJ2-7, with 12 bases that match TRBD2. Germline V gene data show CDR1 as SEHNR and CDR2 as FQNEAQ (reference sequence). J was trimmed by 5 bases and V by 1 base; bases with no gene match: 6. This CDR3 is 16 amino acids long. The chain's CDR3 is CASSLGLAGGPHEQYF. The CDR3 nucleotides are TGTGCCAGCAGCTTAGGTCTAGCGGGAGGGCCGCACGAGCAGTACTTC. The entire variable domain, with the rest obtained from reference TRBV7-9 and TRBJ2-7, is as follows: DTGVSQNPRHKITKRGQNVTFRCDPISEHNRLYWYRQTLGQGPEFLTYFQNEAQLEKSRLLSDRFSAERPKGSFSTLEIQRTEQGDSAMYLCASSLGLAGGPHEQYFGPGTRLTVT.

V usage is TRBV7-3 and J usage is TRBJ2-3; D possibly corresponds to TRBD1 (6 bases). CDR1 and CDR2 from the germline V gene are SGHTA and FQGTGA. The CDR3 contains 15 residues. The V end was cut by 3 bases, the J end by 2 bases, with 12 bases between. This chain's CDR3 is CASSFFGTPTDTQYF. In nucleotides, the CDR3 is TGTGCCAGCAGCTTCTTCGGGACACCCACAGATACGCAGTATTTT.

The V and J genes are TRBV5-4 and TRBJ1-1; TRBD1 agrees at 8 bases. V lost 2 bases and J lost 0; bases outside the gene matches: 12. Germline V gene sequence: CDR1 SGHNT, CDR2 YYREEE (reference sequence). The CDR3 runs to 18 residues. DNA of the CDR3: TGTGCCAGCAGCTTACCAGGGGGCGAACGTACCATGAACACTGAAGCTTTCTTT. Its translation: CASSLPGGERTMNTEAFF.

The chain joins TRBV18 to TRBJ1-2; D might be TRBD1 (5 bases). The length of the CDR3 is 14 residues. Trimming shortened V by 0 bases and J by 2 bases, and 7 bases separated the two germline ends. Germline V gives CDR1 KGHSH, CDR2 LQKENI. CDR3 bases: TGTGCCAGCTCACCACCTCGGGGCAACTATGGCTACACCTTC. This gives the protein CASSPPRGNYGYTF. Full variable domain (rest looked up from reference TRBV18 and TRBJ1-2): NAGVMQNPRHLVRRRGQEARLRCSPMKGHSHVYWYRQLPEEGLKFMVYLQKENIIDESGMPKERFSAEFPKEGPSILRIQQVVRGDSAAYFCASSPPRGNYGYTFGSGTRLTVV.

The rearrangement joins TRBV24-1 to TRBJ2-5, with D possibly TRBD2 on 5 matching bases. The CDR3 covers 14 residues. Germline loops: CDR1 KGHDR, CDR2 SFDVKD. V lost 5 bases and J lost 3, with 12 bases in between. CDR3 residues: CATSGDGNEETQYF. CDR3 in DNA: TGTGCCACCAGTGGAGACGGGAACGAAGAGACCCAGTACTTC.

The gene calls are TRBV19 and TRBJ2-3; D is ambiguous. This CDR3 is built from 14 residues. The germline V and J ends were trimmed by 4 bases and 0 bases, with 8 bases remaining between them. Germline CDR1 reads LNHDA; CDR2 reads SQIVND (reference sequence). CDR3 DNA sequence: TGTGCCAGTAGTACGACGCCTAGCACAGATACGCAGTATTTT. As protein: CASSTTPSTDTQYF. The whole variable domain, filled in from reference TRBV19 and TRBJ2-3, reads DGGITQSPKYLFRKEGQNVTLSCEQNLNHDAMYWYRQDPGQGLRLIYYSQIVNDFQKGDIAEGYSVSREKKESFPLTVTSAQKNPTAFYLCASSTTPSTDTQYFGPGTRLTVL.

The genes are TRBV24-1 and TRBJ2-2, with D maybe TRBD2 (5 bases). CDR1 and CDR2 from the germline V gene are KGHDR and SFDVKD. The CDR3 has 16 amino acids. Trimming took off 3 bases at V and 8 bases at J, with 18 bases between the two ends. The CDR3 DNA reads as TGTGCCACCAGTGATCAGATTCCCGGGAAGACTGGGGAGCTGTTTTTT. Protein sequence: CATSDQIPGKTGELFF.

As concerns this clone: One junction end does not reproduce the germline sequence, and a read error may be involved. V and J are TRBV7-7 and TRBJ2-2; D is perhaps TRBD1 (5 bases). Germline lookup yields CDR1 SSHAT and CDR2 FNYEAQ (reference sequence). The CDR3 contains 14 residues. CDR3 sequence reads: CASSKDTNTGELFF. CDR3 nucleotide sequence: TGTGCTAGCAGCAAGGACACGAACACCGGGGAGCTGTTTTTT.

The V and J genes are TRBV4-1 and TRBJ1-2; maybe TRBD1 (6 bases). V lost 2 bases and J lost 4, with 11 bases in between. The V gene's germline CDR1 is MGHRA and CDR2 YSYEKL. The CDR3 spans 14 residues. The CDR3 DNA sequence: TGCGCCAGCAGCCAAACAGGGCTCGGCTATGGCTACACCTTC. This translates into CASSQTGLGYGYTF.

The rearrangement links TRBV10-2 to TRBJ2-7; 11 nucleotides agree with TRBD2. Germline V CDR1 and CDR2: WSHSY, SAAADI. Trimming removed 5 bases from V and 7 bases from J; junction bases left unmatched: 7. This CDR3 is built from 14 residues. The CDR3 nucleotides are TGCGCCAGCAGTATAGCGGGAGGGCCTGGGGAGCAGTACTTC. Its protein is CASSIAGGPGEQYF.

The chain employs TRBV5-8 and TRBJ2-7, with 8 bases that match TRBD1. This CDR3 contains 17 residues. CDR1 is SGHTS, CDR2 YDEGEE, per germline. The J segment lost 2 bases and the V segment lost 4 bases, leaving 14 bases of the junction unmatched. CDR3 protein: CASSRPRGTGFTYEQYF. For the CDR3, the DNA is TGTGCCAGCAGCCGTCCCCGCGGGACAGGATTTACCTACGAGCAGTACTTC.

The CDR3 DNA is TGTGCCAGCAAAAAGCCGGGGGCTGTCGAGCAGTACTTC. Translating it yields CASKKPGAVEQYF. This sequence joins TRBV6-5 and TRBJ2-7; tentatively, D is TRBD1 or TRBD2 (6 bases each). The germline V gene encodes CDR1 MNHEY and CDR2 SVGAGI. Deletions cut 7 bases from V and 6 bases from J, with 16 bases between. The CDR3 extends over 13 amino acids.

V gene TRBV21-1 combines with J gene TRBJ2-2; the D segment call TRBD1 is taken from the table without a DNA check. TRBV21-1 is a documented pseudogene. The CDR3 length is 15 residues. In DNA form, the CDR3 reads TGTGCCAGCAGCGCCCGGGACAGGGCCACCGGGGAGCTGTTTTTT. Residues: CASSARDRATGELFF.

This chain uses TRBV10-1 with TRBJ2-2; 7 bases are a match to TRBD2. CDR3 length equals 15 residues. The germline V gene encodes CDR1 WNHNN and CDR2 SYGVQD (reference sequence). The ends lost 4 bases at V and 0 bases at J; junction bases unmatched: 2. The CDR3 sequence: CASSVGLTNTGELFF. The CDR3 DNA reads TGCGCCAGCAGTGTGGGACTAACGAACACCGGGGAGCTGTTTTTT.